This entry concerns a single T cell receptor beta chain. No antigen is known for it. Noted treatment: approximately nine-day PBMC culture with coronavirus spike peptide pools or control peptides (ViraFEST assay). The sample comes from a study of vaccination and CD4 T cells after COVID-19. Findings and limits, study-wide: The median proportion of reactive clones detected only post-vaccination in convalescent patients was over 65%.

CDR3 length equals 13 residues. Trimming removed 1 base from V and 1 base from J, with 7 bases in between. The germline V gene encodes CDR1 DFQATT and CDR2 SNEGSKA (reference sequence). Cultured CD4+ T-cell DNA underwent Oncomine TCR Beta short-read sequencing. MiXCR was run by TCRdb on the PCR reads, yielding one entry per CDR3 protein. This table has roughly 14,000 distinct CDR3 sequences, around 50% appearing once. V usage is TRBV20-1 and J usage is TRBJ1-1, with unresolved D. The specimen was cultured CD4+ T cells from blood, collected after SARS-CoV-2 vaccination. This TCR was recovered from a human donor with COVID-19. The CDR3: CSARGMANTEAFF. The CDR3 region has the DNA TGCAGTGCTAGAGGTATGGCGAACACTGAAGCTTTCTTT.